The entry that follows covers one T cell receptor (beta chain) sequence. What it binds is unknown. These data are taken from a study of response to subunit inactivated influenza vaccine. Broader study findings: It was suggested by the authors that few new T cells are recruited by each seasonal influenza vaccination.

TCRdb redid the calling of the RT-PCR reads with MiXCR, one entry per CDR3 protein. The top ten hold under 15% of the sample, which has 540,000 or so distinct CDR3 sequences, 10% to 15% seen once. The CDR3 runs 15 residues. The trim removed 4 bases at V and 5 bases at J, leaving 9 bases unmatched. Germline V gene data show CDR1 as SGHDT and CDR2 as YYEEEE. The receptor's source is a man between 50 and 59 years old who received an inactivated influenza vaccine. Sequences were derived from PBMCs from blood, sampled roughly 46 days after vaccination. The V and J genes are TRBV5-6 and TRBJ1-5, with 7 nucleotides matching TRBD1. This chain's CDR3 is CASSQKGRGDQPQHF. Written as DNA, the CDR3 is TGTGCCAGCAGCCAGAAGGGCAGGGGGGATCAGCCCCAGCATTTT.